This T cell receptor beta chain was observed in a study of T-cell reconstitution after alpha-beta-depleted transplantation in children (dated by TCRdb to the mid-2010s). Describing the broader study: Using TCR repertoire profiling, the study followed T-cell immune reconstitution in a quantitative way in children after TCRalphabeta/CD19-depleted allogeneic hematopoietic cell transplantation. General findings and caveats noted by the study authors: The apparently early recovery of alphabetaT-cell counts about two months after transplant reportedly depended on only several hundred rapidly expanded clones that came from non-depleted graft cells. In some patients, high TCRbeta diversity at day 60 was attributed to recipient T cells and intrathymic progenitors that had survived conditioning. Hyperexpanded clone frequencies declined over subsequent months; after one year, T-cell counts and TCRbeta diversity were mostly attributed to newly produced T cells.

The library was built by means of PCR. TCRdb shows the sequencer as Illumina HiSeq 2500. TCR library preparation used molecular barcoding, with unique molecular identifiers applied to normalize quantification of the TCRbeta repertoire. TCRdb passed the public sequencing reads through fastp at Q25 and MiXCR, retaining productive beta sequences. Rows matching on CDR3 protein sequence are summarized as one entry with the most common DNA and genes. The sample profile shows 900,000 or so distinct CDR3 sequences; less than 20% of them were found once. The ten largest account for around 5% of the sample. V trim: 2 bases; J trim: 4 bases; unmatched bases: 6. The CDR3 covers 14 residues, taking in both the cysteine and the phenylalanine. The CDR3 DNA has 42 bases and is translated from base 1. Reading the germline V gene gives CDR1 SGHRS and CDR2 YFSETQ. According to the study, the label for this sample's treatment or condition signals: allogeneic hematopoietic cell transplantation with graft depleted of TCRalphabeta T cells and CD19 B cells. Transplant recipients were children who received TCRalphabeta/CD19-depleted allogeneic hematopoietic cell grafts.

A few counts support this clonotype. Its binding antigen is unknown. Base-call qualities are not available, and no considerably larger clone is one nucleotide away. The receptor was isolated from a male patient between 5 and 17 years old who had a stem cell transplant for acute lymphoblastic leukemia, so the T cells may come from the graft donor. The sequences come from PBMCs, mostly from graft donor cells, collected 360 days after TCRalphabeta/CD19-depleted stem cell transplant. The rearrangement combines TRBV5-1 with TRBJ2-7, with 7 middle bases fitting TRBD2. CDR3 reads: CASSLVGLFYEQYF. The DNA sequence is as follows: TGCGCCAGCAGCTTAGTGGGACTATTTTACGAGCAGTACTTC.